A selection of T cell receptor beta chains follows, all from one sample in a study of T cell responses to AZD1222 COVID-19 vaccine. Repertoires were generated with immunoSEQ multiplex PCR, while TCRdb's copy carries only in-frame clones and drops some. The sample consists of roughly 110,000 clones, about nine tenths of them appearing once. Here the sequenced sample was peripheral blood, taken 28 days after the second AZD1222 dose. The receptor set was obtained from an adult who received the AZD1222 COVID-19 vaccine. The CDR3 runs from the conserved cysteine through the conserved F or W. A D gene is named only where the DNA matches it firmly. Some rows mark clone size as missing; the rest say once, few, many or name a class of expanded clone.

V	D	size	J	DNA	CDR3
TRBV5-1	TRBD1	.	TRBJ2-5	TGCGCCAGCAGCTCCCGGGCCCCAGGGGGAGAGACCCAGTACTTC	CASSSRAPGGETQYF
TRBV9	.	.	TRBJ1-6	TGTGCCAGCAGCGAGGGGGGCTCCCACTATAATTCACCCCTCCACTTT	CASSEGGSHYNSPLHF
TRBV6-5	.	once	TRBJ1-2	TGTGCCAGCAGTTACTCCGGGGGCTCCACTAACTATGGCTACACCTTC	CASSYSGGSTNYGYTF
TRBV9	TRBD2	.	TRBJ2-7	TGTGCCAGCAGCGTAGGGGTACTAGCGGGGAGCTCCTACGAGCAGTACTTC	CASSVGVLAGSSYEQYF
TRBV29-1	TRBD1	.	TRBJ1-4	TGCAGCGTCCTGACAGGGGGCGGTGAAAAACTGTTTTTT	CSVLTGGGEKLFF
TRBV28	TRBD2	.	TRBJ2-3	TGTGCCAGCAGTCCACACCCTTTAGCGGGGCCATGGGATACGCAGTATTTT	CASSPHPLAGPWDTQYF
TRBV10-3	.	.	TRBJ2-7	TGTGCCATCAGTGAATCAGGGGTCGGCGAGCAGTACTTC	CAISESGVGEQYF
TRBV9	.	.	TRBJ2-2	TGTGCCAGCAGCGTTCAAAACACCGGGGAGCTGTTTTTT	CASSVQNTGELFF
TRBV3-1/TRBV3-2	.	.	TRBJ1-1	TGTGCCAGCAGCCAAGATCCCGCTGAAGCTTTCTTT	CASSQDPAEAFF
TRBV4-3	TRBD1	.	TRBJ1-6	TGCGCCAGCAGCCAAGACCACCATGACAGGGGCGGTTCACCCCTCCACTTT	CASSQDHHDRGGSPLHF
TRBV6-2/TRBV6-3	TRBD1	.	TRBJ2-2	TGTGCCAGCAGTTCCGGGACAGGGCATACTACCGGGGAGCTGTTTTTT	CASSSGTGHTTGELFF
TRBV30	.	.	TRBJ1-5	TGTGCCTGGAGTAACCCTGGGCAGCCCCAGCATTTT	CAWSNPGQPQHF
TRBV2	.	.	TRBJ1-5	TGTGCCAGCAGACAGGGCCTAAATCAGCCCCAGCATTTT	CASRQGLNQPQHF
TRBV10-3	TRBD2	.	TRBJ2-3	TGTGCCATCAGCCTAGCGGGAGGAACAGATACGCAGTATTTT	CAISLAGGTDTQYF
TRBV4-3	.	.	TRBJ1-5	TGCGCCAGCAGCCTCGATCGGGGGGGCAATCAGCCCCAGCATTTT	CASSLDRGGNQPQHF
TRBV29-1	TRBD2	.	TRBJ2-3	TGCAGCGCCGCGCGACTAGCCGGAGATACGCAGTATTTT	CSAARLAGDTQYF
TRBV4-3	.	.	TRBJ2-1	TGCGCCAGCAGCCAAGATAGGTCCCAGTTCTTC	CASSQDRSQFF
TRBV15	TRBD1	.	TRBJ1-5	TGTGCCACCAGCAGAGATTCGGGACAGATTATTAGCAATCAGCCCCAGCATTTT	CATSRDSGQIISNQPQHF
TRBV28	.	.	TRBJ1-6	TGTGCCAGCAGTTCGTGGGGCGAGGCGGGCTCCTATAATTCACCCCTCCACTTT	CASSSWGEAGSYNSPLHF
TRBV19	.	.	TRBJ2-3	TGTGCCAGTTCGACAGGCGGCACAGATACGCAGTATTTT	CASSTGGTDTQYF
TRBV18	TRBD1	.	TRBJ2-7	TGTGCCAGCTCAAGCCAACAGACAGGGCCCGAGCAGTACTTC	CASSSQQTGPEQYF
TRBV14	TRBD2	few	TRBJ2-7	TGTGCCAGCAGCCCAGCGGGAGGAGGCTACGAGCAGTACTTC	CASSPAGGGYEQYF